These 3 T cell receptor beta chains were sequenced from one sample in a study of molecular identifiers for immune sequencing clone quantification. TCRdb recomputed calls from the PCR reads with MiXCR, one row per CDR3 protein. The sample has more than 550,000 distinct CDR3 sequences; approximately 24% are singletons. The sample consisted of naive CD8+ T cells from blood, with Jurkat cell RNA spiked in. The subset was: FACS-sorted CD8+CD4-CCR7+CD45RA+ naive T cells. The receptors derive from a human donor in good health. Some libraries in this study had Jurkat cell RNA spiked in.

Comments on this clonotype: No conserved phenylalanine or tryptophan ends this CDR3, so it is likely a read error. The chain is built from TRBV19 and TRBJ1-5; 8 bases map to TRBD1. Germline assignment: CDR1 LNHDA and CDR2 SQIVND (reference sequence). Trimming took 4 bases from V and 4 from J; bases not matched to a gene: 6. This CDR3 has 15 amino acids. The CDR3 reads CASSTDDRGNQPQHL. CDR3 sequence (DNA): TGTGCCAGTAGTACAGACGACAGGGGTAATCAGCCCCAGCATCTT.

The V and J genes are TRBV3-1 and TRBJ1-4; TRBD1 is a possible D gene (5 bases). V lost 4 bases, J lost 0 bases, and 12 bases lay in between. Germline CDR1 is LGHDT and CDR2 is YNNKEL (reference sequence). The CDR3 is made up of 16 amino acids. CDR3 DNA: TGTGCCAGCAGCCGGGGCAGGAGGCCAACTAATGAAAAACTGTTTTTT. It encodes CASSRGRRPTNEKLFF.

This clonotype has a count of ten or more. This sequence joins TRBV6-1 and TRBJ1-1; D call uncertain. The germline CDR1 and CDR2 sequences are MNHNS and SASEGT. The V gene lost 5 bases and the J gene lost 1 base, with 8 bases spanning the gap. This CDR3 has 13 residues. The DNA of the CDR3 is TGTGCCAGCAGTCAGACCTGGAACACTGAAGCTTTCTTT. Protein: CASSQTWNTEAFF.